Presented here are 9 T cell receptor beta chains from one specimen sequenced in a study of Ad26.COV2.S vaccination and SARS-CoV-2 variants (dated by TCRdb to about 2021). Libraries came from the immunoSEQ multiplex PCR assay. Sourced from immuneACCESS, this table was stored by TCRdb with only in-frame sequences that have V and J called. A share of the clones is absent; for the studies checked, an unresolved V gene accounts for under half, and the remainder has no known explanation. This sample gives fewer than 300,000 clones in total; 70% to 90% of them show up just once. About 3.5% of the sample comes from the top ten. The treatment or condition label, as the study defines it: 15 to 20 received Ad26.COV2.S at low or high dose, single or two shots; roughly five received placebo; per-sample allocation not given. Repertoires of vaccine and placebo recipients were sequenced from samples collected on day 63 after the first injection.

Specimen: peripheral blood, collected in a trial of Ad26.COV2.S vaccine versus placebo. These receptors came from a person aged 18 to 59 who received the Ad26.COV2.S COVID-19 vaccine or a placebo.

The chain uses TRBV27 and TRBJ2-2, with D tentatively TRBD2 (6 bases). Germline assignment: CDR1 MNHEY and CDR2 SMNVEV (reference sequence). The CDR3 runs 15 residues. Trimming shortened V by 7 bases and J by 2 bases, and 14 bases separated the two germline ends. As DNA, the CDR3 is TGTGCCAGCAAAGACGCGGGACCTAACACCGGGGAGCTGTTTTTT. As protein: CASKDAGPNTGELFF.

This clone turned up a few times. The chain links TRBV12-3 or TRBV12-4 to TRBJ1-1; D remains ambiguous. This CDR3 spans 11 amino acids. The V gene lost 4 bases and the J gene lost 6 bases, with 6 bases spanning the gap. CDR3 DNA sequence: TGTGCCAGCAGTTCCCTCCCTGAAGCTTTCTTT. Protein product: CASSSLPEAFF.

The rearrangement links TRBV28 to TRBJ1-2; perhaps TRBD1 as D (5 bases). The CDR3 covers 15 residues. CDR1 MDHEN and CDR2 SYDVKM come from the germline V gene. The V and J ends lost 2 bases and 8 bases respectively, with 18 bases between them. CDR3 in DNA: TGTGCCAGCAGTTTACCTGGTATCGGGGCGCGGGGCTACACCTTC. Protein sequence: CASSLPGIGARGYTF.

The chain links TRBV6-4 to TRBJ1-1, with D unclear. V lost 0 bases, J lost 13 bases, and 12 bases lay in between. The CDR3 sequence is 12 residues long. CDR1 is MRHNA, CDR2 SNTAGT, per germline. In nucleotides, the CDR3 is TGTGCCAGCAGTGACTCGAGAGGAGCGCATTTCTTT. Translated: CASSDSRGAHFF.

The chain has TRBV9 and TRBJ1-3, with D possibly being TRBD1 (6 bases). The germline gives CDR1 SGDLS, CDR2 YYNGEE. The germline V and J ends were trimmed by 3 bases and 3 bases, with 16 bases remaining between them. CDR3 length equals 16 residues. In nucleotides, the CDR3 is TGTGCCAGCAGCGCAGAACAGGGAGGGCTTGGAAACACCATATATTTT. It is translated as CASSAEQGGLGNTIYF.

The CDR3 protein is CASTSSSEAFF. The CDR3 DNA reads TGTGCCAGCACCTCCTCTAGTGAAGCTTTCTTT. This chain connects TRBV6-5 to TRBJ1-1, with D hard to call. The V gene lost 7 bases and the J gene lost 7 bases, with 10 bases spanning the gap. Germline CDR1 MNHEY, CDR2 SVGAGI. This CDR3 has 11 amino acids.

This chain joins TRBV6-1 and TRBJ2-2, with D hard to call. Germline V gene sequence: CDR1 MNHNS, CDR2 SASEGT. The CDR3 covers 16 residues. With 1 base removed from V and 9 bases from J, the gap between germline ends came to 18 bases. The CDR3 loop is CASSEVDEAVPRELFF. The DNA for the CDR3 is TGTGCCAGCAGTGAAGTGGATGAGGCTGTCCCCCGGGAGCTGTTTTTT.

The V call is TRBV5-6, the J call TRBJ2-6; no reliable D call. This CDR3 contains 15 residues. Trimming left V 4 bases short and J 0 bases short, with 8 bases between. Germline assignment: CDR1 SGHDT and CDR2 YYEEEE. CDR3 DNA: TGTGCCAGCAGCACGTGGACCTCTGGGGCCAACGTCCTGACTTTC. Its protein product is CASSTWTSGANVLTF.

This chain joins TRBV27 and TRBJ2-3, with 7 bases matching TRBD2. This CDR3 is 13 amino acids long. Trimming removed 6 bases from V and 8 bases from J; junction bases left unmatched: 8. In germline, CDR1 is MNHEY, CDR2 SMNVEV (reference sequence). CDR3 nucleotides: TGTGCCAGCAGGGAGGGCGGGAGACCTACGCAGTATTTT. Its protein is CASREGGRPTQYF.